This is a list of T cell receptor beta chains from one sample in a study of CD8 T cells in ankylosing spondylitis. TCRdb fed the 5' RACE reads into MiXCR, producing one record per CDR3 protein. Here the sample spans some 240,000 distinct CDR3 sequences, approximately 7.4% being singletons. The sample taken for sequencing was blood, either unsorted or a sorted T cell fraction (not recorded which). The receptor source for this set is a male donor with ankylosing spondylitis. Each CDR3 is given with its conserved first and last residue. D genes are given only for firm matches. The size field is filled for only some rows; it gives once, few, many or a size class.

>TRBJ2-7|TRBV5-6|few|.
CASSLGRGHSYEQYF
TGTGCCAGCAGCTTGGGCAGGGGACACTCCTACGAGCAGTACTTC
>TRBJ2-3|TRBV27|many|.
CASRTWDGSSDTQYF
TGTGCCAGCAGAACCTGGGACGGTTCATCTGATACGCAGTATTTT
>TRBJ1-1|TRBV4-3|many|TRBD1
CASSSRGTGMNTEAFF
TGCGCCAGCAGCTCAAGGGGGACAGGGATGAACACTGAAGCTTTCTTT
>TRBJ1-5|TRBV12-5|many|.
CASGFGRNQPQHF
TGTGCTAGTGGTTTTGGCCGGAATCAGCCCCAGCATTTT
>TRBJ2-1|TRBV2|few|TRBD2
CASSEARLLAGGDEQFF
TGTGCCAGCAGTGAAGCACGTTTACTAGCGGGAGGCGATGAGCAGTTCTTC
>TRBJ1-1|TRBV7-9|many|.
CASSFGAARRAAFF
TGTGCCAGCAGCTTCGGGGCAGCTAGGAGGGCAGCTTTCTTT
>TRBJ2-1|TRBV7-6|many|.
CASSAGTSNEQFF
TGTGCCAGCAGCGCCGGGACTTCAAATGAGCAGTTCTTC
>TRBJ2-7|TRBV20-1|.|.
CSATEDRFYEQYF
TGCAGTGCTACCGAGGACAGATTCTACGAGCAGTACTTC
>TRBJ2-3|TRBV6-4|many|TRBD2
CASAGTSGTDTQYF
TGTGCCAGCGCCGGGACTAGTGGCACAGATACGCAGTATTTT
>TRBJ2-7|TRBV4-3|many|TRBD1
CASSQEAWGTGAYEQYF
TGCGCCAGCAGCCAAGAGGCTTGGGGGACAGGGGCCTACGAGCAGTACTTC
>TRBJ2-5|TRBV29-1|many|TRBD2
CSVDLAGRETQYF
TGCAGCGTTGACCTAGCGGGGAGAGAGACCCAGTACTTC
>TRBJ1-3|TRBV12-3/TRBV12-4|many|TRBD1
CASSYPTGTGNTIYF
TGTGCCAGCAGTTACCCGACAGGGACAGGAAACACCATATATTTT
>TRBJ2-1|TRBV2|many|TRBD1
CASSEFPGTGMDEQFF
TGTGCCAGCAGTGAGTTCCCCGGGACAGGGATGGATGAGCAGTTCTTC
>TRBJ1-2|TRBV7-9|.|.
CASSLGARGVYGYTF
TGTGCCAGCAGCTTAGGAGCCAGGGGAGTCTATGGCTACACCTTC
>TRBJ2-2|TRBV4-3|many|TRBD2
CASRGGADSGELFF
TGCGCCAGCCGCGGGGGGGCCGACAGCGGGGAGCTGTTTTTT
>TRBJ1-2|TRBV6-1|many|.
CASSPRGPSGYTF
TGTGCCAGCAGTCCCCGGGGGCCCAGTGGCTACACCTTC
>TRBJ1-1|TRBV29-1|many|.
CSVRLQVPEAFF
TGCAGCGTTCGCTTGCAGGTCCCTGAAGCTTTCTTT
>TRBJ2-7|TRBV20-1|.|TRBD1
CSYPPGQGSYEQYF
TGCAGTTACCCTCCGGGACAGGGAAGCTACGAGCAGTACTTC
>TRBJ2-1|TRBV5-5|.|.
CASSFGRGGSYNEQFF
TGTGCCAGCAGCTTCGGTCGGGGAGGCTCCTACAATGAGCAGTTCTTC
>TRBJ2-1|TRBV7-6|few|TRBD2
CASSSGTSGPGSVF
TGTGCCAGCAGCTCAGGGACTAGCGGGCCCGGATCGGTCTTC
>TRBJ2-7|TRBV5-1|.|.
CASSLQGGGYEQYF
TGCGCCAGCAGCTTACAGGGAGGAGGCTACGAGCAGTACTTC
>TRBJ2-1|TRBV7-9|many|TRBD1
CATSGTVFLYNEQFF
TGTGCCACCTCCGGGACAGTTTTCTTATACAATGAGCAGTTCTTC
>TRBJ1-2|TRBV29-1|many|.
CSTWEDYGYTF
TGCAGCACATGGGAGGACTATGGCTACACCTTC
>TRBJ2-7|TRBV9|many|TRBD1
CASSVEGQGINEQYF
TGTGCCAGCAGCGTAGAGGGACAGGGAATCAACGAGCAGTACTTC
>TRBJ2-3|TRBV24-1|.|.
CATRKRGLGGTDTQYF
TGTGCCACGAGAAAGCGTGGCCTTGGGGGCACAGATACGCAGTATTTT
>TRBJ1-5|TRBV11-1|.|TRBD1
CASSSTTGTGIWSNQPQHF
TGTGCCAGCAGCTCCACCACCGGGACAGGGATATGGAGCAATCAGCCCCAGCATTTT
>TRBJ1-5|TRBV12-3/TRBV12-4|many|.
CASSVAGHFNQPQHF
TGTGCCAGCAGCGTAGCGGGACATTTCAATCAGCCCCAGCATTTT
>TRBJ1-2|TRBV7-2|many|TRBD1
CASSFDRGANYGYTF
TGTGCCAGCAGCTTCGACAGGGGAGCTAACTATGGCTACACCTTC
>TRBJ2-2|TRBV5-1|.|TRBD2
CASRVSGRHTGELIF
TGCGCCAGCCGAGTTAGCGGGAGGCACACCGGGGAGCTGATTTTT
>TRBJ2-4|TRBV12-3/TRBV12-4|many|.
CASSFRDLAKNIQYF
TGTGCCAGCAGTTTTCGAGACCTAGCCAAAAACATTCAGTACTTC
>TRBJ2-7|TRBV7-9|many|TRBD2
CASSYPSGNEQYF
TGTGCCAGCAGCTACCCTAGCGGAAACGAGCAGTACTTC
>TRBJ2-5|TRBV12-3/TRBV12-4|few|.
CASSPGSWETQYF
TGTGCCAGCAGCCCGGGATCCTGGGAGACCCAGTACTTC
>TRBJ2-3|TRBV14|few|TRBD1
CASSQYRGYTDTQYF
TGTGCCAGCAGCCAGTACAGGGGGTACACAGATACGCAGTATTTT
>TRBJ1-1|TRBV29-1|many|TRBD1
CSGQGAAEAFF
TGCAGCGGCCAGGGGGCGGCTGAAGCTTTCTTT
>TRBJ2-7|TRBV28|many|TRBD2
CASSRPLAGTYEQYF
TGTGCCAGCTCCCGGCCACTAGCGGGGACCTACGAGCAGTACTTC
>TRBJ2-5|TRBV28|many|.
CASSQRVLETQYF
TGTGCCAGCAGTCAAAGAGTTCTCGAGACCCAGTACTTC
>TRBJ1-4|TRBV7-8|many|.
CASSFLGRSNEKLFF
TGTGCCAGCAGCTTCCTAGGGAGATCTAATGAAAAACTGTTTTTT
>TRBJ2-1|TRBV7-9|.|TRBD2
CASSEKLAVGSYNEQFF
TGTGCCAGCAGCGAAAAACTAGCGGTGGGGTCCTACAATGAGCAGTTCTTC
>TRBJ2-1|TRBV27|few|.
CASTNREHEQFF
TGTGCCAGCACCAACCGGGAACATGAGCAGTTCTTC
>TRBJ2-5|TRBV5-1|many|.
CASSKGLETQYF
TGCGCCAGCAGCAAGGGACTTGAGACCCAGTACTTC
>TRBJ2-7|TRBV7-2|few|.
CASSLGAGAGYEQYF
TGTGCCAGCAGCTTAGGGGCAGGGGCTGGCTACGAGCAGTACTTC
>TRBJ2-7|TRBV12-3/TRBV12-4|many|TRBD2
CASSYSVSRSGRVGEQYF
TGTGCCAGCAGTTACTCTGTATCGCGTAGCGGGAGGGTTGGCGAGCAGTACTTC
>TRBJ1-1|TRBV28|many|.
CASSPPPGNTEAFF
TGTGCCAGCAGCCCCCCCCCGGGGAACACTGAAGCTTTCTTT
>TRBJ1-4|TRBV9|many|.
CASSARVGGGKLFF
TGTGCCAGCAGCGCCAGGGTCGGCGGAGGAAAACTGTTTTTT
>TRBJ1-1|TRBV10-3|.|.
CAIVGTDAEAFF
TGTGCAATAGTCGGGACGGACGCTGAAGCTTTCTTT
>TRBJ2-7|TRBV20-1|many|TRBD2
CSARERGIAYEQYF
TGCAGTGCTAGGGAGCGGGGGATAGCCTACGAGCAGTACTTC